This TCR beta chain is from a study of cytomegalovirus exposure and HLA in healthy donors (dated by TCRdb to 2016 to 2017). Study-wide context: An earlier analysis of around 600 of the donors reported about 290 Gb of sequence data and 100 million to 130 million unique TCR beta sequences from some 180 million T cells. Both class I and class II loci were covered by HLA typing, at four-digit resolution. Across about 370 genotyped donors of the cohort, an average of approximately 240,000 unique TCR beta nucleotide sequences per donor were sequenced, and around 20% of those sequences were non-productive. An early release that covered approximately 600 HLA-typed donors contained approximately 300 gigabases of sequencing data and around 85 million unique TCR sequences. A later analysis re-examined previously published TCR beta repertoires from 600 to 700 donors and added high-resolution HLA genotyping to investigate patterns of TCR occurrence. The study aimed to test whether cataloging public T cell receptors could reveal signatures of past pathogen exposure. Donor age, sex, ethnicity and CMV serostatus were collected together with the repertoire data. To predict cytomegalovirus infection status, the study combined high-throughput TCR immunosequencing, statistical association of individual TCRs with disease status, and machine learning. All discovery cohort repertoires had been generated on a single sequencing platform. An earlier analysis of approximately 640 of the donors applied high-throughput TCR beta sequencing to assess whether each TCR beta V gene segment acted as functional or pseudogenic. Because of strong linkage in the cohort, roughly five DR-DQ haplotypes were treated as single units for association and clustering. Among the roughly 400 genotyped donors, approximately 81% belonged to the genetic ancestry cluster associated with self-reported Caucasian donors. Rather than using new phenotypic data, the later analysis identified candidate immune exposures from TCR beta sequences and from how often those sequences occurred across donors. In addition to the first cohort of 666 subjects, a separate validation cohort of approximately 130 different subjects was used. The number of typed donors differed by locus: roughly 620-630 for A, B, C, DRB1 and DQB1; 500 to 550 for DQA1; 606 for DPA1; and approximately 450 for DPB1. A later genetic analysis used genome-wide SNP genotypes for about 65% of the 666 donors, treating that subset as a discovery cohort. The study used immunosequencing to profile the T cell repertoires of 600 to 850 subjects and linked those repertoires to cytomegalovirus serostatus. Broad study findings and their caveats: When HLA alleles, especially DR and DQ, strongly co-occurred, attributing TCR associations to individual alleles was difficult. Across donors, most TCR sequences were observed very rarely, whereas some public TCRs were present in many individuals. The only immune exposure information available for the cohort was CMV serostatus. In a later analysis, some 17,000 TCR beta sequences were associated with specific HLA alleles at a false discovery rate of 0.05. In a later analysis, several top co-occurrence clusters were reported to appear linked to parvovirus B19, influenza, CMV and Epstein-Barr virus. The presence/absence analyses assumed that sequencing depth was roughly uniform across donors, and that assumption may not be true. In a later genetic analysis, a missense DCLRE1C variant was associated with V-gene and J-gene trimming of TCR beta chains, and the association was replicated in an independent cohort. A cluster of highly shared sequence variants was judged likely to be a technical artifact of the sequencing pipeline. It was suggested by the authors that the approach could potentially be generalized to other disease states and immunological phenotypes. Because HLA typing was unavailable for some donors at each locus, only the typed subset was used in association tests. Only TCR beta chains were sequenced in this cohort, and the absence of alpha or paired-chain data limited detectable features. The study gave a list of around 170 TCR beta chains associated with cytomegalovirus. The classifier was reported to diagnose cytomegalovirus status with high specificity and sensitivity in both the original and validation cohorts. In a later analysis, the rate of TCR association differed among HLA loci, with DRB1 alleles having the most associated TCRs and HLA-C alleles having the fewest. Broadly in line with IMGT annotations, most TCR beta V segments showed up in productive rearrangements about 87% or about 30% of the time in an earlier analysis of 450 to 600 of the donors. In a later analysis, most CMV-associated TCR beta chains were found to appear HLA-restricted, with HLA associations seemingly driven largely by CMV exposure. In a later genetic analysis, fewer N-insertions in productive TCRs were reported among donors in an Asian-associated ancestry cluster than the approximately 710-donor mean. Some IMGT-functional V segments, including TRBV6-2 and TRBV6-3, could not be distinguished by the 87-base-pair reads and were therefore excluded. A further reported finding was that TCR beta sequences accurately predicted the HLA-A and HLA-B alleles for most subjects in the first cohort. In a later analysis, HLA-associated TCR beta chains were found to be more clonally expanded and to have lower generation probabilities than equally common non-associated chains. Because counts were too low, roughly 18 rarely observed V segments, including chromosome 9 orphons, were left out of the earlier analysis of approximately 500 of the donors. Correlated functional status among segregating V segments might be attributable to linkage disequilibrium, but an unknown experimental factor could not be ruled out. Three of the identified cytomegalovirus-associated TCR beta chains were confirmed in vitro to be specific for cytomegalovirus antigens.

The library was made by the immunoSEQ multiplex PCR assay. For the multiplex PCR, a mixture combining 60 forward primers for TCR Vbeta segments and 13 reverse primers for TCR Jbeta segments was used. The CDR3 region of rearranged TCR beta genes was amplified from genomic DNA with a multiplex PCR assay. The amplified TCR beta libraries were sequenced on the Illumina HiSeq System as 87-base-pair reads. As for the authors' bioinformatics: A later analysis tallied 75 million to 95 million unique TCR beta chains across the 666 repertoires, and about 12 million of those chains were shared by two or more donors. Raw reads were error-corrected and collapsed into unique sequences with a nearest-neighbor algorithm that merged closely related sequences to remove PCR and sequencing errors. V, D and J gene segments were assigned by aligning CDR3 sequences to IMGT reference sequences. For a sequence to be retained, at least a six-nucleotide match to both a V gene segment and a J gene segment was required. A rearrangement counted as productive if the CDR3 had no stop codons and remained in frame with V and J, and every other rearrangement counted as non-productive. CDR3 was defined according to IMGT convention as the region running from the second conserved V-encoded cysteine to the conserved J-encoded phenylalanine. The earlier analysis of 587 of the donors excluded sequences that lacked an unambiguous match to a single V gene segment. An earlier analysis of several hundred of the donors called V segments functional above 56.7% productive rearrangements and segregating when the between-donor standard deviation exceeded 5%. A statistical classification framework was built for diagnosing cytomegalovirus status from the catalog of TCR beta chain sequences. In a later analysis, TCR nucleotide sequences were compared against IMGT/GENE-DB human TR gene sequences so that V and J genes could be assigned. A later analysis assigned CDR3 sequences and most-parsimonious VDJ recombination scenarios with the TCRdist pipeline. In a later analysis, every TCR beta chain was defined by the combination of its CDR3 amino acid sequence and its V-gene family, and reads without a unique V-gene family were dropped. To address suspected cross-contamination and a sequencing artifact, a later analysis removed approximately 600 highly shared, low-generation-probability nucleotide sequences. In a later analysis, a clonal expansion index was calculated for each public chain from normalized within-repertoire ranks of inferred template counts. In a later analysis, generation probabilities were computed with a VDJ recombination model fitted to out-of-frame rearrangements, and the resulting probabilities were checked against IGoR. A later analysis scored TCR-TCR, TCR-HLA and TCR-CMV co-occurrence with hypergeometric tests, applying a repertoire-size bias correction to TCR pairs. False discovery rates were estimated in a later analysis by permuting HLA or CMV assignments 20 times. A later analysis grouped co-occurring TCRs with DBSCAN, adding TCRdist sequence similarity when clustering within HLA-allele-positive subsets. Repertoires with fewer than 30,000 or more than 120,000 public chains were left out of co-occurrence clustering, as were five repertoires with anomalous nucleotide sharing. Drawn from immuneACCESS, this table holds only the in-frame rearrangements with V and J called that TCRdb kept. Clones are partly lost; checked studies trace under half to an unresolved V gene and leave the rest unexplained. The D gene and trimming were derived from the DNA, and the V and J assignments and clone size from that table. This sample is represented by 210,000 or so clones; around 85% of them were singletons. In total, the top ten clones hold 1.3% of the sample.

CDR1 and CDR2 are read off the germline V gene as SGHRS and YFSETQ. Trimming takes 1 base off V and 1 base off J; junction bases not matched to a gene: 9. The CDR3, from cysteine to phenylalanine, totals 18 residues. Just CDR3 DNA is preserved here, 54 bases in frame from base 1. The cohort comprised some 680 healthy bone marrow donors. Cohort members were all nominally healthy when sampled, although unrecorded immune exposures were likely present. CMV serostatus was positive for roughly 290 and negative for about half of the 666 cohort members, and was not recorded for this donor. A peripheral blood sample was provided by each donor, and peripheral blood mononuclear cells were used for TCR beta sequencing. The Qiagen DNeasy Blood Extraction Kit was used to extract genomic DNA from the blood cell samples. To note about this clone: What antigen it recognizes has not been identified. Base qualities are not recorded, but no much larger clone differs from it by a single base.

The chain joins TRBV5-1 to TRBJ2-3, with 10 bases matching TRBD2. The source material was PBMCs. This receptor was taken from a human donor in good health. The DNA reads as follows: TGCGCCAGCAGCTTGAGGGCTAGCGGGAGAGTCGGCACAGATACGCAGTATTTT. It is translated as CASSLRASGRVGTDTQYF. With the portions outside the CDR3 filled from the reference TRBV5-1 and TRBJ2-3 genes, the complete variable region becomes KAGVTQTPRYLIKTRGQQVTLSCSPISGHRSVSWYQQTPGQGLQFLFEYFSETQRNKGNFPGRFSGRQFSNSRSEMNVSTLELGDSALYLCASSLRASGRVGTDTQYFGPGTRLTVL.